Listed here are 17 T cell receptor beta chains from one sample, sequenced in a study of T cells after yellow fever vaccination. TCRdb fed the 5' RACE reads into MiXCR, producing one record per CDR3 protein. Here the sample spans 300,000 to 350,000 distinct CDR3 sequences, about 7.8% being singletons. This sample comprised PBMCs, obtained roughly 47 days after the first yellow fever vaccination. The receptors come from a man between 18 and 35 years old who received the YFV17D yellow fever vaccine.

This clonotype was seen a few times. The genes are TRBV20-1 and TRBJ1-2; D possibly corresponds to TRBD1 (6 bases). The germline gives CDR1 DFQATT, CDR2 SNEGSKA (reference sequence). Trimming cost V 0 bases and J 4 bases, with 12 bases left between them. The CDR3 loop spans 14 amino acids. The CDR3: CSAREIQGGYGYTF. CDR3 coding DNA: TGCAGTGCTAGAGAGATACAGGGTGGCTATGGCTACACCTTC.

This clonotype was observed a few times. The genes are TRBV5-1 and TRBJ1-6; no clear D. The CDR3 contains 15 residues. V lost 0 bases, J lost 6 bases, and 10 bases lay in between. The germline CDR1 and CDR2 sequences are SGHRS and YFSETQ. The CDR3 region is CASSLVSGANSPLHF. The CDR3 DNA reads as TGCGCCAGCAGCTTGGTGTCGGGCGCTAATTCACCCCTCCACTTT.

This clonotype was seen a few times. The chain combines TRBV10-3 with TRBJ2-7; no firm D call. The germline CDR1 and CDR2 sequences are ENHRY and SYGVKD. Trimming cost V 3 bases and J 2 bases, with 8 bases left between them. CDR3 size: 13 residues. CDR3 sequence: CAISDVKAYEQYF. CDR3 coding DNA: TGTGCCATCAGTGACGTTAAGGCCTACGAGCAGTACTTC.

The chain couples TRBV25-1 to TRBJ2-5; TRBD2 matches 15 bases. After removal of 1 base from V and 5 bases from J, the junction contained 8 bases not matched to a gene. Germline V CDR1 and CDR2: MGHDK, SYGVNS. The CDR3 is 18 residues long. Written as DNA, the CDR3 is TGTGCCAGCAGTGAATCGAAGGGACTAGCGGGGGGAGATGAGACCCAGTACTTC. Protein sequence: CASSESKGLAGGDETQYF.

The rearrangement uses TRBV30 and TRBJ1-2; D may be TRBD1 (6 bases). This CDR3 region has 13 residues. Per germline, CDR1 GTSNPN and CDR2 SVGIG (reference sequence). V lost 3 bases, J lost 5 bases, and 13 bases lay in between. CDR3 DNA sequence: TGTGCCTGGAGCCGGGACACCACTTATGGCTACACCTTC. It codes for CAWSRDTTYGYTF.

This clonotype was picked up a small number of times. V gene TRBV27 combines with J gene TRBJ2-5; D is undetermined. V was clipped by 6 bases and J by 2 bases, with 16 bases between them. CDR1 and CDR2 (germline): MNHEY, SMNVEV (reference sequence). This CDR3 has 15 residues. The CDR3 spells CASSQFARMQETQYF. The CDR3 DNA reads TGTGCCAGCAGCCAATTCGCAAGAATGCAAGAGACCCAGTACTTC.

This clonotype was detected only a few times. V usage is TRBV7-3 and J usage is TRBJ2-1; D is possibly TRBD2 (6 bases). The CDR3 covers 15 residues. The V gene lost 4 bases and the J gene lost 3 bases, with 13 bases spanning the gap. Per the germline V gene, CDR1 is SGHTA and CDR2 is FQGTGA. CDR3 bases: TGTGCCAGCAGCTCCCCACAGACTAGCTACAATGAGCAGTTCTTC. Its protein is CASSSPQTSYNEQFF.

The chain links TRBV9 to TRBJ2-3; 8 nucleotides match TRBD2. The junction had 5 bases not matched to a gene; V was cut back by 0 bases and J by 5 bases. The CDR3 spans 15 residues. Germline-derived CDR1 and CDR2 are SGDLS and YYNGEE. CDR3 sequence reads: CASSVVGLAVDTQYF. CDR3 nucleotides: TGTGCCAGCAGCGTAGTAGGACTAGCTGTAGATACGCAGTATTTT.

The J gene is TRBJ2-2, the V gene TRBV9, with 8 positions matching TRBD1. Trimming took 5 bases from V and 4 from J; bases not matched to a gene: 7. This CDR3 spans 15 amino acids. Germline CDR1 SGDLS, CDR2 YYNGEE. The CDR3 sequence is CASRETGVGTGELFF. DNA of the CDR3: TGTGCCAGCAGAGAGACAGGGGTAGGCACCGGGGAGCTGTTTTTT.

This clonotype showed up many times. Mismatch with germline at one junction end may stem from a read error. The rearrangement joins TRBV5-1 to TRBJ1-1; the match to TRBD1 covers 8 bases. The CDR3 loop spans 14 amino acids. CDR1 and CDR2 from the germline V gene are SGHRS and YFSETQ. The CDR3 DNA sequence: TGTGCCAGCAGCTCCGGGACAGGGAACACTGAAGCTTTCTTT. Protein: CASSSGTGNTEAFF.

This clonotype was counted a few times. The rearrangement links TRBV5-1 to TRBJ2-1; TRBD1 agrees at 7 bases. Trimming cost V 0 bases and J 2 bases; bases outside gene matches: 2. Germline CDR1 and CDR2: SGHRS and YFSETQ. The CDR3 loop spans 15 amino acids. CDR3 DNA: TGCGCCAGCAGCTTGGGGCAGGGGGCCTACAATGAGCAGTTCTTC. This gives the protein CASSLGQGAYNEQFF.

The CDR3 DNA is TGTGCCACCAGCAAACCTGGAGGGGGCGGGGAGCTGTTTTTT. Amino acid sequence: CATSKPGGGGELFF. The rearrangement joins TRBV15 to TRBJ2-2; the D call may be TRBD1 or TRBD2 (6 bases each). This CDR3 region has 14 residues. Germline values: CDR1 LNHNV, CDR2 YYDKDF (reference sequence). The germline V and J ends were trimmed by 4 bases and 7 bases, with 13 bases remaining between them.

The chain joins TRBV29-1 to TRBJ2-3, with 9 bases identical to TRBD1. Germline V CDR1 and CDR2: SQVTM, ANQGSEA. This CDR3 region has 16 residues. After removal of 6 bases from V and 0 bases from J, the junction contained 10 bases not matched to a gene. CDR3 bases: TGCAGCGTATACAGGGGGCGTTTACCTAGCACAGATACGCAGTATTTT. Translated: CSVYRGRLPSTDTQYF.

This clonotype was observed a few times. The J gene is TRBJ2-2, the V gene TRBV7-2, with D tentatively TRBD1 (5 bases). V lost 5 bases and J 0 bases, leaving 10 bases between the germline ends. Germline-derived CDR1 and CDR2 are SGHTA and FQGNSA. The CDR3 extends over 15 amino acids. The CDR3 DNA reads as TGTGCCAGCAGCGACAGAGGCGCGAACACCGGGGAGCTGTTTTTT. As protein: CASSDRGANTGELFF.

CDR3 protein: CASSLGVFPTEAFF. Here the CDR3 DNA reads TGCGCCAGCAGCTTGGGTGTATTCCCCACTGAAGCTTTCTTT. The chain employs TRBV5-1 and TRBJ1-1; D gene uncertain. There are 14 residues in the CDR3. From germline, CDR1 is SGHRS and CDR2 YFSETQ. Trimming shortened V by 0 bases and J by 4 bases, and 10 bases separated the two germline ends.

In its sample, this clonotype was seen a few times. This chain links TRBV20-1 with TRBJ2-1; TRBD2 agrees at 8 bases. After removal of 0 bases from V and 3 bases from J, the junction contained 10 bases not matched to a gene. The length of the CDR3 is 17 residues. Germline assignment: CDR1 DFQATT and CDR2 SNEGSKA (reference sequence). The CDR3 loop is CSAREGDRTSSYNEQFF. The CDR3 DNA reads as TGCAGTGCTAGAGAAGGCGACCGGACTAGCAGCTACAATGAGCAGTTCTTC.

The chain employs TRBV6-2 or TRBV6-3 and TRBJ1-1, with D hard to call. Germline CDR1 MNHEY, CDR2 SVGEGT. The CDR3 is 14 residues long. V lost 3 bases to trimming and J lost 5 bases, with 13 bases between them. CDR3 sequence (DNA): TGTGCCAGCAGTTATGCAGCAGGTTTAACTGAAGCTTTCTTT. It translates to CASSYAAGLTEAFF.